Each of the 25 T cell receptor beta chains below was sequenced from the same sample in a study of shared clonotypes between healthy human individuals. Sequenced by immunoSEQ multiplex PCR; TCRdb stores in-frame clones only, minus some. The repertoire holds about 2.1 million clones, about 92% seen once, with around 1.7% in the top ten. In the naive CD8 group, cells lacked CD45RO and were positively selected for CCR7, so terminally differentiated effector memory CD45RA+ cells were left out. Sequencing used naive CD8+ T cells from PBMCs. All receptors come from a man aged 18 to 29 in good health. Some clones in this sample may be carry-over from other donors' samples.

This clone showed up just once. The chain's CDR3 is CASSSPAGTSVPPGEQYF. CDR3 sequence (DNA): TGTGCCAGCAGTTCACCCGCCGGGACTAGCGTACCTCCGGGCGAGCAGTACTTC. This sequence joins TRBV27 and TRBJ2-7; TRBD2 agrees at 10 bases. CDR1 is MNHEY and CDR2 is SMNVEV in the germline V gene (reference sequence). Trimming at V came to 4 bases and at J to 6 bases, leaving 18 bases not matched to a gene. This CDR3 region has 18 residues.

The rearrangement links TRBV6-6 to TRBJ1-1; perhaps TRBD1 as D (5 bases). Germline V gene lookup returns CDR1 MNHNY and CDR2 SVGAGI (reference sequence). V lost 1 base, J lost 1 base, and 13 bases lay in between. The CDR3 has 16 amino acids. CDR3 sequence: CASSYLGRLTNTEAFF. The CDR3 DNA sequence: TGTGCCAGCAGTTACTTGGGGCGGCTTACGAACACTGAAGCTTTCTTT.

Details on this clone: This same CDR3 is encoded by further DNA sequences in the sample. The chain combines TRBV9 with TRBJ2-7, with TRBD2 matching 13 bases. Germline V gives CDR1 SGDLS, CDR2 YYNGEE. The CDR3 runs 17 residues. V gave up 0 bases and J gave up 0 bases; unmatched junction bases: 3. The CDR3 loop is CASSVGLAGGSSYEQYF. The CDR3 DNA is TGTGCCAGCAGCGTAGGACTAGCGGGAGGAAGCTCCTACGAGCAGTACTTC.

The rearrangement links TRBV2 to TRBJ2-3; TRBD2 might be the D (6 bases). Germline CDR1 SNHLY, CDR2 FYNNEI. The CDR3 is 16 residues long. The V end lost 8 bases, the J end lost 2 bases, and 20 bases lay between the germline ends. CDR3 in amino acids: CASRGVYRRDTDTQYF. Here the CDR3 DNA reads TGTGCCAGCCGCGGGGTTTACAGGCGGGACACAGATACGCAGTATTTT.

This chain joins TRBV5-4 and TRBJ1-2, with 8 bases matching TRBD1. Germline CDR1 and CDR2: SGHNT and YYREEE (reference sequence). This CDR3 region has 13 residues. V gave up 6 bases and J gave up 4 bases; unmatched junction bases: 5. The CDR3 DNA reads as TGTGCCAGCAAGGGCAGGGGGCTCTATGGCTACACCTTC. Translation: CASKGRGLYGYTF. Combining the CDR3 with reference TRBV5-4 and TRBJ1-2 gives the whole variable domain ETGVTQSPTHLIKTRGQQVTLRCSSQSGHNTVSWYQQALGQGPQFIFQYYREEENGRGNFPPRFSGLQFPNYSSELNVNALELDDSALYLCASKGRGLYGYTFGSGTRLTVV.

V and J are TRBV27 and TRBJ2-3, with D tentatively TRBD1 (6 bases). Germline V gives CDR1 MNHEY, CDR2 SMNVEV (reference sequence). The CDR3 runs 14 residues. V gave up 6 bases and J gave up 5 bases, with 15 bases separating them. The CDR3 DNA reads as TGTGCCAGCAGCGGCAGGGGATTCCGAGATACGCAGTATTTT. This codes for CASSGRGFRDTQYF.

The rearrangement joins TRBV29-1 to TRBJ1-1; D possibly corresponds to TRBD1 (5 bases). Germline CDR1 is SQVTM and CDR2 is ANQGSEA. Trimming cost V 2 bases and J 1 base, with 8 bases left between them. This CDR3 has 13 residues. In DNA, the CDR3 is TGCAGCGTTGAATGGGGGTGGAACACTGAAGCTTTCTTT. Translated, it gives CSVEWGWNTEAFF.

The rearrangement joins TRBV19 to TRBJ1-1; possibly TRBD1 for D (6 bases). Germline lookup yields CDR1 LNHDA and CDR2 SQIVND (reference sequence). CDR3 length: 14 amino acids. The ends were cut back, 9 bases at V and 1 base at J, with 15 bases in the middle. The CDR3 loop is CASWSGTWNTEAFF. The DNA for the CDR3 is TGTGCCAGCTGGAGTGGGACATGGAACACTGAAGCTTTCTTT.

The chain has TRBV2 and TRBJ2-3; 8 nucleotides line up with TRBD2. V trimming: 5 bases; J trimming: 1 base; junction bases outside the gene matches: 5. Germline V gene data show CDR1 as SNHLY and CDR2 as FYNNEI. The CDR3 is made up of 15 amino acids. Written as DNA, the CDR3 is TGTGCCAGCAGTTCGCTGACTAGCGGCACAGATACGCAGTATTTT. Protein sequence: CASSSLTSGTDTQYF.

V and J are TRBV27 and TRBJ2-7, with D perhaps TRBD1 (5 bases). Looked up from germline, CDR1 is MNHEY and CDR2 is SMNVEV (reference sequence). The CDR3 length is 16 residues. V dropped 5 bases and J dropped 6 bases, with 23 bases sitting between them. In DNA, the CDR3 is TGTGCCAGCAGTCCCTCTAGGGGCCCCCTTACGGGCGAGCAGTACTTC. Its translation is CASSPSRGPLTGEQYF.

J is TRBJ2-7 and V is TRBV6-4, with D uncertain. Per the germline V gene, CDR1 is MRHNA and CDR2 is SNTAGT. The CDR3 loop spans 14 amino acids. Trimming pared 4 bases from V and 2 bases from J, leaving 12 bases between. DNA of the CDR3: TGTGCCAGCAGTGTTGTGGATGGCCCCTACGAGCAGTACTTC. It yields the protein CASSVVDGPYEQYF.

The genes are TRBV27 and TRBJ2-1; D may correspond to TRBD1 or TRBD2 (6 bases each). The CDR3 is 14 amino acids. Trimming took off 3 bases at V and 10 bases at J, with 16 bases between the two ends. Germline V gene lookup returns CDR1 MNHEY and CDR2 SMNVEV (reference sequence). CDR3 residues: CASSFGGAVSEQFF. Written as DNA, the CDR3 is TGTGCCAGCAGTTTCGGGGGCGCGGTGAGCGAGCAGTTCTTC.

Comments on this clone: The same CDR3 is also encoded by other DNA sequences in this sample. The CDR3 reads CASSYEGNYGYTF. The CDR3 nucleotides read TGTGCCAGCAGTTACGAGGGAAACTATGGCTACACCTTC. V is TRBV6-5 and J is TRBJ1-2, with D uncertain. The V end lost 2 bases, the J end lost 2 bases, and 6 bases lay between the germline ends. Germline CDR1 and CDR2: MNHEY and SVGAGI. The CDR3 totals 13 residues.

This sequence joins TRBV28 and TRBJ2-3; a weak D match, TRBD1 (6 bases). CDR3 size: 17 residues. V was clipped by 3 bases and J by 2 bases, with 18 bases between them. Germline V gene data show CDR1 as MDHEN and CDR2 as SYDVKM. The CDR3 nucleotides are TGTGCCAGCAGTTTTCCCGGGGAAGGGGGTCACACAGATACGCAGTATTTT. It is translated as CASSFPGEGGHTDTQYF.

CDR3 in DNA: TGCAGCGTTGAAGGGACTGGTCGGAACACCGGGGAGCTGTTTTTT. Protein: CSVEGTGRNTGELFF. V and J are TRBV29-1 and TRBJ2-2; D may be TRBD2 (5 bases). The CDR3 runs to 15 residues. Per the germline V gene, CDR1 is SQVTM and CDR2 is ANQGSEA. The V end was cut by 1 base, the J end by 1 base, with 10 bases between.

Regarding this clone: The same CDR3 is also encoded by other DNA sequences in this sample. This chain connects TRBV5-1 to TRBJ2-1; no reliable D call. Germline V gene sequence: CDR1 SGHRS, CDR2 YFSETQ. The CDR3 has 11 residues. V was clipped by 4 bases and J by 9 bases, with 8 bases between them. CDR3 in DNA: TGCGCCAGCAGCCTGGGCGGTGAGCAGTTCTTC. It translates to CASSLGGEQFF.

This chain joins TRBV6-5 and TRBJ2-1; 10 positions agree with TRBD1. V shed 6 bases, J shed 8 bases, and the junction held 10 bases outside the gene matches. This CDR3 contains 15 residues. Germline assignment: CDR1 MNHEY and CDR2 SVGAGI. This CDR3 reads CASRPGTGVFYEQFF. CDR3 in DNA: TGTGCCAGCAGGCCAGGGACAGGGGTTTTCTATGAGCAGTTCTTC.

The V and J genes are TRBV7-9 and TRBJ1-2, with 7 bases that match TRBD1. Germline CDR1 reads SEHNR; CDR2 reads FQNEAQ (reference sequence). The V segment lost 1 base and the J segment 2 bases; nucleotides outside the gene matches: 10. This CDR3 has 17 amino acids. The CDR3 protein is CASSLVWDSRPNYGYTF. In nucleotides, the CDR3 is TGTGCCAGCAGCTTAGTGTGGGACAGCCGTCCAAACTATGGCTACACCTTC. The variable domain in full, with the rest retrieved from reference TRBV7-9 and TRBJ1-2, is DTGVSQNPRHKITKRGQNVTFRCDPISEHNRLYWYRQTLGQGPEFLTYFQNEAQLEKSRLLSDRFSAERPKGSFSTLEIQRTEQGDSAMYLCASSLVWDSRPNYGYTFGSGTRLTVV.

The chain employs TRBV2 and TRBJ2-7; D remains ambiguous. V lost 2 bases and J 2 bases, leaving 13 bases between the germline ends. The CDR3 runs to 15 residues. Germline assignment: CDR1 SNHLY and CDR2 FYNNEI. The CDR3 nucleotides read TGTGCCAGCAGTGAACCCCGTACTGCTACCTACGAGCAGTACTTC. This sequence encodes CASSEPRTATYEQYF. Full variable domain (outside the CDR3, taken from reference TRBV2 and TRBJ2-7): EPEVTQTPSHQVTQMGQEVILRCVPISNHLYFYWYRQILGQKVEFLVSFYNNEISEKSEIFDDQFSVERPDGSNFTLKIRSTKLEDSAMYFCASSEPRTATYEQYFGPGTRLTVT.

This clone turned up a few times. Other nucleotide sequences in the sample specify the same CDR3. The rearrangement uses TRBV27 and TRBJ2-1, with 12 bases that match TRBD2. This CDR3 region has 15 residues. In germline, CDR1 is MNHEY, CDR2 SMNVEV (reference sequence). J gave up 4 bases and V 4 bases, and 2 bases lay outside the gene matches. The CDR3 nucleotides read TGTGCCAGCAGTTCGGGACTAGCGGGTTACAATGAGCAGTTCTTC. Amino acids: CASSSGLAGYNEQFF.

This sequence joins TRBV28 and TRBJ2-7; the match to TRBD1 covers 7 bases. The germline V gene encodes CDR1 MDHEN and CDR2 SYDVKM. The CDR3 length is 12 residues. With 8 bases clipped from V and 3 bases from J, the junction kept 4 bases outside the gene matches. The CDR3 DNA follows: TGTGCCAGCCGGGACAGCCACTACGAGCAGTACTTC. This gives the protein CASRDSHYEQYF.

The rearrangement links TRBV4-1 to TRBJ2-7; maybe TRBD2 (5 bases). V was shortened by 4 bases and J by 2 bases, with 12 bases between the two germline ends. Per germline, CDR1 MGHRA and CDR2 YSYEKL. This CDR3 spans 14 amino acids. DNA of the CDR3: TGCGCCAGCAGCCTAGGAGCGGTTACCTACGAGCAGTACTTC. It yields the protein CASSLGAVTYEQYF.

CDR3 protein: CASSSGVSGNTIYF. CDR3 nucleotides: TGTGCCAGCAGCTCAGGAGTCTCTGGAAACACCATATATTTT. The chain recombines TRBV5-6 with TRBJ1-3; no reliable D call. This CDR3 has 14 residues. CDR1 is SGHDT, CDR2 YYEEEE, per germline. Trimming pared 3 bases from V and 0 bases from J, leaving 7 bases between.

CDR3 protein: CASRTENTGELFF. The CDR3 DNA follows: TGTGCCAGCCGGACGGAGAACACCGGGGAGCTGTTTTTT. The chain is built from TRBV19 and TRBJ2-2; D is uncertain. Per the germline V gene, CDR1 is LNHDA and CDR2 is SQIVND (reference sequence). V lost 9 bases and J lost 1, with 9 bases in between. The CDR3 runs 13 residues.

The V call is TRBV7-9, the J call TRBJ1-5; TRBD1 is a possible D gene (5 bases). Germline V gene lookup returns CDR1 SEHNR and CDR2 FQNEAQ (reference sequence). This CDR3 comprises 16 residues. V was trimmed by 1 base and J by 7 bases, leaving 17 bases between them. The CDR3 DNA reads TGTGCCAGCAGCTTAGGCGGAGAGTGGGGCTCCCAGCCCCAGCATTTT. Amino acids: CASSLGGEWGSQPQHF.